This paragraph reports one TCR beta chain. Its antigen target is currently unknown. No base quality values were provided; no much bigger clone lies one nucleotide off. The CDR3 regions of human TCRbeta chains were analyzed by immunosequencing. Per the source publication's procedure: TCRs in the repertoires were compared against a reference library of SARS-CoV-2-specific TCRs that had been generated with the MIRA antigen-specificity platform. Breadth was defined as the fraction of unique TCRs that were SARS-CoV-2-associated. Depth was defined as the fraction of total T cells that were SARS-CoV-2-associated. Using the MIRA data, each spike-specific TCR was mapped to the spike region that the TCR reacts to and placed in a CD4 or CD8 class. Log10-transformed breadth and depth values were compared by one-way ANOVA with Sidak's multiple comparisons tests. TCRdb retrieved this table from immuneACCESS and kept in-frame rearrangements only. Not all clones are present; in checked studies, unresolved V genes account for under half, and no reason is known for the remainder. The V and J calls and clone size were taken over from that table, and D and trimming were inferred from the DNA. The sample profile shows some 120,000 clones; 90% to 95% of them were found once. The ten largest clonotypes hold more than 2.5% of the sample.

Read against the paper, the sample's time point label means: baseline before first vaccination. Vaccinee samples were obtained from the UK trials COV001 and COV002, which included a single-blind randomized controlled phase 2/3 trial of AZD1222 (ChAdOx1 nCoV-19) in healthy adults. For TCRbeta chain sequencing, PBMC samples from trial participants were taken at day 0 and at day 28 after the second dose. Via the germline V gene (reference sequence), CDR1 is LGHDT and CDR2 YNNKEL. V is cut by 0 bases and J by 11 bases, and the space between the germline ends is 14 bases. The CDR3 sequence holds 14 residues, the cysteine and phenylalanine included. This entry keeps only the CDR3 DNA: 42 bases, framed from base 1. This entry belongs to a study of T cell responses to AZD1222 COVID-19 vaccine (TCRdb year 2021). Background on the whole study: AZD1222 recipients whose second dose came at about 4 weeks and those whose second dose came at about 12 weeks were combined into one group, since spike-specific TCR depth and breadth did not differ between the two schedules. TCR sequencing was performed for 233 trial participants, of whom some 200 were given two doses of AZD1222 and around 25 were given two doses of MenACWY control vaccine. Trial participants were enrolled into age subgroups of 18-55, 56-69 and 70-plus years, which contained about 150, 27 and 61 TCR-sequenced participants, respectively.

Broad study findings and their caveats: Participants were mostly white British and included more females than males, and it was suggested by the authors that clonal diversity may have been underestimated. A significant rise in spike-specific TCR breadth and depth was observed after two AZD1222 doses relative to day 0 and relative to MenACWY recipients. Reportedly, close to half of the unique spike-specific TCRs recognized epitopes lying outside the regions that are mutated in the B.1.351 and B.1.1.7 variants. Because no day 14 peak-response samples were available, repertoires were characterized only after the peak T cell response. In the small 56-69-year group, the increase in depth fell short of significance, most likely because of low power. The whole spike protein was spanned by vaccine-associated CD4 TCRs, and dominant responses were seen in regions 160-218 and 743-854. Conclusions about previously exposed vaccinees were limited because only a handful of AZD1222 recipients were SARS-CoV-2 seropositive at baseline.

The TCR was taken from an adult in good health. Sequenced material: peripheral blood, taken on day 0 of AZD1222 vaccination. The V gene is TRBV3-1 (or the pseudogene TRBV3-2) and the J gene is TRBJ2-1; no D gene call is confident. At the DNA level, the sequence is TGTGCCAGCAGCCAAGAAAGGGTTTCGTCCAAGCAGTTCTTC. Translated, it reads CASSQERVSSKQFF.